These T cell receptor beta chains were read from a single sample in a study of cytomegalovirus exposure and HLA in healthy donors. Libraries were prepared by immunoSEQ multiplex PCR; TCRdb keeps only in-frame clonotypes and omits some of them. The sample has tens of thousands of clones, around three quarters seen once. The sample consisted of PBMCs. These receptors were obtained from a man younger than 35 in good health and CMV-seropositive. Each CDR3 is given with its conserved first and last residue. The order of the fields is V gene, D gene, clone size, J gene, CDR3 DNA, CDR3 protein. D genes are given only for firm matches. Not all rows give a size; the values are once, few, many and, for expanded clones, a class.

v_call: TRBV18; d_call: .; clone_size: few; j_call: TRBJ2-1; cdr3_nt: TGTGCCAGCTCACCAGGGACACCAGATCGAGGTGAGCAGTTCTTC; cdr3_aa: CASSPGTPDRGEQFF
v_call: TRBV10-2; d_call: TRBD1; clone_size: .; j_call: TRBJ1-5; cdr3_nt: TGCGCCACCACGGACAGGTGGACTCAGCCCCAGCATTTT; cdr3_aa: CATTDRWTQPQHF
v_call: TRBV25-1; d_call: .; clone_size: .; j_call: TRBJ1-3; cdr3_nt: TGTGCCAGCAGTGACAGGTTTTACTCTGGAAACACCATATATTTT; cdr3_aa: CASSDRFYSGNTIYF
v_call: TRBV30; d_call: .; clone_size: .; j_call: TRBJ2-3; cdr3_nt: TGTGCCTGGAACAACGGGGCAGATACGCAGTATTTT; cdr3_aa: CAWNNGADTQYF
v_call: TRBV19; d_call: .; clone_size: once; j_call: TRBJ1-1; cdr3_nt: TGTGCCAGTAGTATATTGGGGGGGAACACTGAAGCTTTCTTT; cdr3_aa: CASSILGGNTEAFF
v_call: TRBV10-3; d_call: TRBD2; clone_size: .; j_call: TRBJ2-5; cdr3_nt: TGTGCCGCATCCCTAGGACTAGCGGTTCCACAAGAGACCCAGTACTTC; cdr3_aa: CAASLGLAVPQETQYF
v_call: TRBV9; d_call: .; clone_size: .; j_call: TRBJ2-3; cdr3_nt: TGTGCCAGCAGCGTAGATATGGGAGGTCGAGATACGCAGTATTTT; cdr3_aa: CASSVDMGGRDTQYF
v_call: TRBV30; d_call: .; clone_size: .; j_call: TRBJ2-3; cdr3_nt: TGTGCCTGGGAGGGGGGAGGGACAGATACGCAGTATTTT; cdr3_aa: CAWEGGGTDTQYF
v_call: TRBV9; d_call: TRBD2; clone_size: .; j_call: TRBJ2-1; cdr3_nt: TGTGCCAGCAGCGTAGAAGGGACTAGCGGTAATGAGCAGTTCTTC; cdr3_aa: CASSVEGTSGNEQFF
v_call: TRBV6-5; d_call: TRBD1; clone_size: .; j_call: TRBJ1-2; cdr3_nt: TGTGCCAGCAGTTACTCCGGGACAGGGGACTATGGCTACACCTTC; cdr3_aa: CASSYSGTGDYGYTF
v_call: TRBV18; d_call: .; clone_size: .; j_call: TRBJ1-1; cdr3_nt: TGTGCCAGCTCACCACGGGGCAGAGAAACAGAAGCTTTCTTT; cdr3_aa: CASSPRGRETEAFF
v_call: TRBV5-4; d_call: TRBD1; clone_size: once; j_call: TRBJ1-1; cdr3_nt: TGTGCCAGCAGCTCACAGGGGGTAGCTGAAGCTTTCTTT; cdr3_aa: CASSSQGVAEAFF
v_call: TRBV9; d_call: TRBD2; clone_size: .; j_call: TRBJ2-1; cdr3_nt: TGTGCCAGCAGCCCTGAGGGGAGACTAGCCCATGAGCAGTTCTTC; cdr3_aa: CASSPEGRLAHEQFF
v_call: TRBV30; d_call: .; clone_size: .; j_call: TRBJ2-7; cdr3_nt: TGTGCCTGGGGGGATGGGCAGGGGTACTACGAGCAGTACTTC; cdr3_aa: CAWGDGQGYYEQYF
v_call: TRBV6-1; d_call: .; clone_size: .; j_call: TRBJ1-1; cdr3_nt: TGTGCCAGTTGCCGGGAGGCCAGTGATGAAGCTTTCTTT; cdr3_aa: CASCREASDEAFF
v_call: TRBV28; d_call: .; clone_size: .; j_call: TRBJ2-1; cdr3_nt: TGTGCCAGCAGTTTAGCAGGGTACAATGAGCAGTTCTTC; cdr3_aa: CASSLAGYNEQFF
v_call: TRBV10-3; d_call: .; clone_size: .; j_call: TRBJ1-5; cdr3_nt: TGTGCCATCAGTGAACGGTACAATCAGCCCCAGCATTTT; cdr3_aa: CAISERYNQPQHF
v_call: TRBV25-1; d_call: TRBD1; clone_size: .; j_call: TRBJ1-1; cdr3_nt: TGTGCCAGCAGTGCCGAGGGACAGGGGGTCACTGAAGCTTTCTTT; cdr3_aa: CASSAEGQGVTEAFF
v_call: TRBV9; d_call: TRBD2; clone_size: .; j_call: TRBJ2-2; cdr3_nt: TGTGCCAGCAGGGCTAGCGGGAGAGTTAGCGGGGAGCTGTTTTTT; cdr3_aa: CASRASGRVSGELFF
v_call: TRBV7-7; d_call: .; clone_size: .; j_call: TRBJ2-3; cdr3_nt: TGTGCCAGCAGCTTAGCAGCACAGGGACAATCAGATACGCAGTATTTT; cdr3_aa: CASSLAAQGQSDTQYF
v_call: TRBV10-3; d_call: TRBD2; clone_size: .; j_call: TRBJ2-7; cdr3_nt: TGTGCCACCTCGGGGGGGAGTGAGCAGTACTTC; cdr3_aa: CATSGGSEQYF
v_call: TRBV15; d_call: .; clone_size: .; j_call: TRBJ1-1; cdr3_nt: TGTGCCACCAGCAGAGTTTCCGCTGAAGCTTTCTTT; cdr3_aa: CATSRVSAEAFF
v_call: TRBV5-1; d_call: .; clone_size: once; j_call: TRBJ2-7; cdr3_nt: TGCGCCAGCAGCTTGGCTAGCGCCTCCTACGAGCAGTACTTC; cdr3_aa: CASSLASASYEQYF
v_call: TRBV5-4; d_call: TRBD2; clone_size: few; j_call: TRBJ2-3; cdr3_nt: TGTGCCAGCAGTTATTACCTAGCGGGGGATAGCACAGATACGCAGTATTTT; cdr3_aa: CASSYYLAGDSTDTQYF
v_call: TRBV6-6; d_call: TRBD1; clone_size: once; j_call: TRBJ1-5; cdr3_nt: TGTGCCAGCGATTTCAGGGGGGAGGATCAGCCCCAGCATTTT; cdr3_aa: CASDFRGEDQPQHF
v_call: TRBV27; d_call: .; clone_size: .; j_call: TRBJ1-1; cdr3_nt: TGTGCCAACCGAAGCCTTGAAGCTTTCTTT; cdr3_aa: CANRSLEAFF
v_call: TRBV7-9; d_call: TRBD1; clone_size: .; j_call: TRBJ1-1; cdr3_nt: TGTGCCAGCAGCTCGCGACAGGGAAACGCTGAAGCTTTCTTT; cdr3_aa: CASSSRQGNAEAFF
v_call: TRBV4-2; d_call: .; clone_size: few; j_call: TRBJ1-1; cdr3_nt: TGTGCCAGCAGCCATACGACAGAGAACACTGAAGCTTTCTTT; cdr3_aa: CASSHTTENTEAFF
v_call: TRBV19; d_call: .; clone_size: .; j_call: TRBJ1-1; cdr3_nt: TGTGCCAGTAGTATCTTCCCCAACACTGAAGCTTTCTTT; cdr3_aa: CASSIFPNTEAFF
v_call: TRBV15; d_call: TRBD1; clone_size: .; j_call: TRBJ2-5; cdr3_nt: TGTGCCACCAGCGGGTCGGACAGGCCAAACCAGTACCAAGAGACCCAGTACTTC; cdr3_aa: CATSGSDRPNQYQETQYF
v_call: TRBV18; d_call: .; clone_size: few; j_call: TRBJ2-5; cdr3_nt: TGTGCCAGCTCACCACAGGGGCCAGAAGAGACCCAGTACTTC; cdr3_aa: CASSPQGPEETQYF
v_call: TRBV7-3; d_call: .; clone_size: .; j_call: TRBJ2-3; cdr3_nt: TGTGCCAGCAGCTTACCTACAGATACGCAGTATTTT; cdr3_aa: CASSLPTDTQYF
v_call: TRBV5-1; d_call: .; clone_size: .; j_call: TRBJ2-2; cdr3_nt: TGCGCCAGCAGCAATACGGACAGCAACACCGGGGAGCTGTTTTTT; cdr3_aa: CASSNTDSNTGELFF
v_call: TRBV10-1; d_call: .; clone_size: .; j_call: TRBJ1-2; cdr3_nt: TGCGCCAGCAGGGACTTCGGGCAGTTCATTAACTATGGCTACACCTTC; cdr3_aa: CASRDFGQFINYGYTF
v_call: TRBV30; d_call: .; clone_size: .; j_call: TRBJ2-2; cdr3_nt: TGTGCCTGGGGCTCCCTCACAGGGAGCACCGGGGAGCTGTTTTTT; cdr3_aa: CAWGSLTGSTGELFF
v_call: TRBV6-5; d_call: .; clone_size: .; j_call: TRBJ2-7; cdr3_nt: TGTGCCAGCAGTTCAGGTACCGGGACCTACGAGCAGTACTTC; cdr3_aa: CASSSGTGTYEQYF
v_call: TRBV27; d_call: .; clone_size: .; j_call: TRBJ1-5; cdr3_nt: TGTGCCAGCAGTTTGGGGGCTCAACAGCCCCAGCATTTT; cdr3_aa: CASSLGAQQPQHF
v_call: TRBV29-1; d_call: .; clone_size: .; j_call: TRBJ2-2; cdr3_nt: TGCAGCGTTGAAGAGGGAGGCGGGGAGCTGTTTTTT; cdr3_aa: CSVEEGGGELFF
v_call: TRBV12-5; d_call: TRBD1; clone_size: .; j_call: TRBJ1-2; cdr3_nt: TGTGCTACTCTCGCTCGGGTTAGGGGGCAGTTGCGAGGCTACACCTTC; cdr3_aa: CATLARVRGQLRGYTF
v_call: TRBV5-1; d_call: .; clone_size: .; j_call: TRBJ1-1; cdr3_nt: TGCGCCAGCAGCTTTGAGAGTCCGACTGAAGCTTTCTTT; cdr3_aa: CASSFESPTEAFF
v_call: TRBV5-1; d_call: .; clone_size: .; j_call: TRBJ2-7; cdr3_nt: TGCGCCAGCAGCCCACAGGCGTCCTCCTACGAGCAGTACTTC; cdr3_aa: CASSPQASSYEQYF
v_call: TRBV4-2; d_call: TRBD1; clone_size: .; j_call: TRBJ2-7; cdr3_nt: TGTGCCAGCAGCCAACTTTCCGGGACAGGAACCTACGAGCAGTACTTC; cdr3_aa: CASSQLSGTGTYEQYF
v_call: TRBV7-9; d_call: TRBD1; clone_size: few; j_call: TRBJ1-5; cdr3_nt: TGTGCCAGCAGCTTAGAGACAGGGATGGGGCCCCAGCATTTT; cdr3_aa: CASSLETGMGPQHF
v_call: TRBV6-5; d_call: .; clone_size: .; j_call: TRBJ2-2; cdr3_nt: TGTGCCAGCGGTTGGAGCACCCGGTACACCGGGGAGCTGTTTTTT; cdr3_aa: CASGWSTRYTGELFF
v_call: TRBV28; d_call: .; clone_size: .; j_call: TRBJ1-6; cdr3_nt: TGTGCCAGCAGTTCAGGGTCCGTGTCACCCCTCCACTTT; cdr3_aa: CASSSGSVSPLHF
v_call: TRBV2; d_call: .; clone_size: .; j_call: TRBJ1-1; cdr3_nt: TGTGCCAGCAGTGAGCAGGGTCAGGACACTGAAGCTTTCTTT; cdr3_aa: CASSEQGQDTEAFF